The rows below give T cell receptor beta chains drawn from one sample of a study of shared clonotypes between healthy human individuals. The protocol was immunoSEQ multiplex PCR, while the TCRdb copy is restricted to in-frame clones and leaves out a portion. The repertoire holds about 380,000 clones, with about 96% as singletons. Sequenced: memory CD8+ T cells sorted from blood. The receptors were sampled from a young man in good health. Each CDR3 is given with its conserved first and last residue. Fields, in order: J gene, V gene, D gene, clone size, CDR3 protein, CDR3 DNA. The D gene is left open where the match is weak. Size is stated for part of the rows, as once, few or many counts, or as a class when the clone is expanded.

TRBJ1-5,TRBV14,NA,NA,CASSQEQGWSPQHF,TGTGCCAGCAGCCAAGAACAGGGTTGGAGTCCCCAGCATTTT
TRBJ2-1,TRBV19,NA,NA,CASSIVRVPAYNEQFF,TGTGCCAGTAGTATAGTCCGAGTGCCGGCCTACAATGAGCAGTTCTTC
TRBJ2-7,TRBV19,TRBD1,NA,CASSIGDRGSYEQYF,TGTGCCAGTAGTATAGGGGACAGGGGCTCCTACGAGCAGTACTTC
TRBJ2-5,TRBV28,NA,NA,CASRGWKGDQETQYF,TGTGCCAGCAGGGGGTGGAAGGGGGATCAAGAGACCCAGTACTTC
TRBJ2-7,TRBV7-9,NA,NA,CASSLAPRYEQYF,TGTGCCAGCAGCTTAGCCCCTAGATACGAGCAGTACTTC
TRBJ2-7,TRBV6-5,NA,once,CASSYLHEQYF,TGTGCCAGCAGTTACCTTCACGAGCAGTACTTC
TRBJ1-2,TRBV5-8,NA,NA,CASSLVRTYGYTF,TGTGCCAGCAGCTTGGTCAGGACGTATGGCTACACCTTC
TRBJ1-1,TRBV5-1,NA,NA,CASSLVFLHVSSGTEAFF,TGCGCCAGCAGCTTGGTTTTTTTACATGTCAGCTCGGGGACTGAAGCTTTCTTT
TRBJ2-2,TRBV2,NA,once,CASRIRAGELFF,TGTGCCAGCAGGATTCGCGCCGGGGAGCTGTTTTTT
TRBJ2-5,TRBV6-5,TRBD1,NA,CASSYLGQTTETQYF,TGTGCCAGCAGTTACCTGGGACAGACCACAGAGACCCAGTACTTC
TRBJ2-1,TRBV4-2,NA,NA,CASSQELEGLASYNEQFF,TGTGCCAGCAGCCAAGAGCTGGAGGGGCTAGCGAGCTACAATGAGCAGTTCTTC
TRBJ2-6,TRBV11-2,TRBD1,once,CASSLGGTGSSGANVLTF,TGTGCCAGCAGCTTAGGAGGGACAGGCAGTTCTGGGGCCAACGTCCTGACTTTC
TRBJ2-3,TRBV6-6,NA,NA,CASSDGRIGTDTQYF,TGTGCCAGCAGTGACGGGAGAATCGGCACAGATACGCAGTATTTT
TRBJ2-3,TRBV27,NA,NA,CASSSSGKGDTQYF,TGTGCCAGCAGTTCATCAGGGAAGGGGGATACGCAGTATTTT
TRBJ1-1,TRBV2,NA,once,CASSGRSNTEAFF,TGTGCCAGCAGTGGACGATCGAACACTGAAGCTTTCTTT
TRBJ1-2,TRBV5-5,NA,NA,CASSFGEQRYGYTF,TGTGCCAGCAGCTTCGGAGAGCAGAGGTATGGCTACACCTTC
TRBJ2-3,TRBV9,TRBD2,NA,CASSGGLAGRDTQYF,TGTGCCAGCAGCGGAGGACTAGCGGGAAGAGATACGCAGTATTTT
TRBJ2-7,TRBV11-2,NA,NA,CASSYGTAPYEQYF,TGTGCCAGCAGCTACGGGACTGCCCCCTACGAGCAGTACTTC
TRBJ2-5,TRBV7-2,TRBD1,once,CASSLADRAETQYF,TGTGCCAGCAGCTTAGCTGACAGGGCGGAGACCCAGTACTTC
TRBJ1-2,TRBV10-2,NA,NA,CASSGQNYGYTF,TGCGCCAGCAGTGGGCAAAACTATGGCTACACCTTC
TRBJ1-1,TRBV28,NA,NA,CASSLVNEAFF,TGTGCCAGCAGTTTAGTCAATGAAGCTTTCTTT
TRBJ2-7,TRBV28,NA,NA,CASSYHEQYF,TGTGCCAGCAGTTACCACGAGCAGTACTTC
TRBJ1-2,TRBV6-1,NA,NA,CASRTSNYGYTF,TGTGCCAGCAGAACATCTAACTATGGCTACACCTTC
TRBJ2-1,TRBV18,NA,NA,CASSPSLVRSDNEQFF,TGTGCCAGCTCACCATCCCTAGTACGTAGCGACAATGAGCAGTTCTTC
TRBJ2-6,TRBV5-4,NA,NA,CASSSDRSNSGANVLTF,TGTGCCAGCAGCTCAGACAGGTCCAACTCTGGGGCCAACGTCCTGACTTTC
TRBJ2-1,TRBV7-3,NA,NA,CASRSYNEQFF,TGTGCCAGCCGCTCCTACAATGAGCAGTTCTTC
TRBJ1-4,TRBV28,NA,NA,CASSQPDGEKLFF,TGTGCCAGCAGTCAACCCGACGGTGAAAAACTGTTTTTT
TRBJ1-3,TRBV30,NA,NA,CAWSCRRSGNTIYF,TGTGCCTGGAGCTGTCGACGTTCTGGAAACACCATATATTTT
TRBJ2-3,TRBV2,NA,once,CASSSESDTQYF,TGTGCCAGCAGTTCTGAGTCCGATACGCAGTATTTT
TRBJ2-5,TRBV2,TRBD1,NA,CASRRPGQGVETQYF,TGTGCCAGCAGACGTCCGGGACAGGGTGTGGAGACCCAGTACTTC
TRBJ2-7,TRBV27,NA,NA,CASSLKPGKSYEQYF,TGTGCCAGCAGTTTAAAGCCGGGGAAGTCGTACGAGCAGTACTTC
TRBJ2-3,TRBV7-9,TRBD2,NA,CASSLSSGHRWDTQYF,TGTGCCAGCAGCTTATCTAGCGGACACCGTTGGGATACGCAGTATTTT
TRBJ2-3,TRBV27,NA,NA,CASSLSGVATDTQYF,TGTGCCAGCAGTTTATCAGGGGTTGCGACAGATACGCAGTATTTT
TRBJ1-1,TRBV29-1,TRBD1,NA,CSVRRGRTEAFF,TGCAGCGTCCGCAGGGGGCGGACTGAAGCTTTCTTT
TRBJ2-1,TRBV27,NA,NA,CASKGTLSSYNEQFF,TGTGCCAGCAAGGGGACCCTGAGCTCCTACAATGAGCAGTTCTTC
TRBJ2-4,TRBV2,TRBD1,NA,CASSVDRPIAKNIQYF,TGTGCCAGCAGTGTGGACAGGCCCATAGCCAAAAACATTCAGTACTTC
TRBJ1-3,TRBV10-3,NA,NA,CAISPAGGGNTIYF,TGTGCCATCAGTCCAGCGGGGGGTGGAAACACCATATATTTT
TRBJ2-7,TRBV5-4,NA,NA,CASSLTSNLRYEQYF,TGTGCCAGCAGCTTGACTAGTAACCTTCGGTACGAGCAGTACTTC
TRBJ1-2,TRBV2,NA,NA,CASSDLEHYGYTF,TGTGCCAGCAGTGATCTTGAGCACTATGGCTACACCTTC
TRBJ2-7,TRBV28,TRBD2,NA,CASSLPSSGSYEQYF,TGTGCCAGCAGTTTACCGTCTAGCGGATCCTACGAGCAGTACTTC
TRBJ1-2,TRBV30,TRBD1,NA,CAWDRVGYGYTF,TGTGCCTGGGACAGGGTGGGCTATGGCTACACCTTC